This TCR beta chain was identified during a study of blood T cell repertoires in COVID-19. The wider study: Samples representing acute and convalescent COVID-19 were sourced from the United States, Italy and Spain. PBMCs, B-cell-depleted T cells, or T cells were the source of the cDNA or gDNA that made up the material.

Categorization into cohorts depended on clinical history that participants reported. Cohort 3 donors were reported recovered after two negative PCRs, clearance, or symptom resolution. Germline V gives CDR1 MNHEY, CDR2 SMNVEV (reference sequence). This CDR3 has 14 residues. Deletions cut 11 bases from V and 4 bases from J, with 20 bases between. The repertoire was sequenced with immunoSEQ multiplex PCR; TCRdb's copy has only in-frame clones and lacks some. The table records approximately 170,000 clones, over 75% of them present only once. This chain uses TRBV27 with TRBJ2-5; D perhaps matches TRBD2 (5 bases). The sequencing input was PBMCs or T cells enriched from blood (not recorded which). The receptor comes from a woman younger than 30 who had recovered from COVID-19. This chain's CDR3 is CASAVGVGRETQYF. In nucleotides, the CDR3 is TGTGCCTCCGCAGTTGGGGTTGGGAGAGAGACCCAGTACTTC.